This TCR beta chain was profiled in a study of response to subunit inactivated influenza vaccine. Study conclusions and caveats: Authors suggested each seasonal influenza vaccination recruits few new T cells.

This clonotype was detected a few times. Its antigen is still unknown. Trimming cost V 7 bases and J 7 bases, with 16 bases left between them. The CDR3 spans 14 residues. Germline V gene lookup returns CDR1 MNHNS and CDR2 SASEGT. TCRdb analysed the RT-PCR reads with MiXCR anew, one entry per CDR3 protein. The table includes approximately 730,000 distinct CDR3 sequences, approximately 15% detected once. The rearrangement links TRBV6-1 to TRBJ1-4; D might be TRBD1 (6 bases). The sequences come from PBMCs from blood, collected 14 days before vaccination. The clonotype comes from a man in his fifties who received an inactivated influenza vaccine. DNA for the CDR3: TGTGCCAGCACCCCTCTTGGAGGGGGTGAAAAACTGTTTTTT. This gives the protein CASTPLGGGEKLFF.